This TCR beta chain comes out of a study of blood T cell repertoires in COVID-19. Sequencing used immunoSEQ multiplex PCR; TCRdb keeps in-frame clones, though not all of them. The sample yields about 90,000 clones, roughly 80% seen once. V lost 4 bases and J lost 4; bases outside the gene matches: 4. Germline values: CDR1 SGHTA, CDR2 FQGNSA. The length of the CDR3 is 14 residues. Material for sequencing was peripheral blood. This rearrangement joins TRBV7-2 to TRBJ2-1; 7 bases fit TRBD1. The clonotype comes from a woman in her 70s with acute or convalescent COVID-19. In nucleotides, the CDR3 is TGTGCCAGCAGCTACCGGGACAGATACAATGAGCAGTTCTTC. Translated: CASSYRDRYNEQFF.